These 18 T cell receptor beta chains originate from one sample sequenced in a study of shared clonotypes between healthy human individuals. Data came from immunoSEQ multiplex PCR; TCRdb stores just in-frame clones and leaves some out. The table lists 2 million to 2.5 million clones, nearly 97% of them singletons. Sequencing used naive CD4+ T cells sorted from blood. Sample subset: CD45RA+ positively selected. Every receptor here comes from a man younger than 30 in good health.

The chain combines TRBV18 with TRBJ2-5; 7 bases match TRBD1. Germline V gene data show CDR1 as KGHSH and CDR2 as LQKENI. The CDR3 totals 18 residues. The V gene end was trimmed by 2 bases and the J gene end by 3 bases; junction bases not matched to a gene: 15. The CDR3 nucleotides are TGTGCCAGCTCACCATCTAGTGACAGGGCTCGTAACAAAGAGACCCAGTACTTC. This sequence encodes CASSPSSDRARNKETQYF.

The V and J genes are TRBV30 and TRBJ2-2; 7 positions match TRBD2. The CDR3 length is 15 residues. V lost 6 bases and J lost 3; bases outside the gene matches: 10. CDR1 is GTSNPN and CDR2 is SVGIG in the germline V gene (reference sequence). CDR3 in DNA: TGTGCCTGCCCACCAAGGGCGGGGGACACCGGGGAGCTGTTTTTT. Translated: CACPPRAGDTGELFF.

V and J are TRBV29-1 and TRBJ1-4; 7 bases align to TRBD1. The CDR3 length is 12 residues. CDR1 SQVTM and CDR2 ANQGSEA come from the germline V gene. J gave up 6 bases and V 6 bases, and 4 bases lay outside the gene matches. CDR3 loop: CSVQGGDEKLFF. CDR3 nucleotide sequence: TGCAGCGTCCAGGGGGGGGATGAAAAACTGTTTTTT.

The J gene is TRBJ2-1, the V gene TRBV2; 10 positions match TRBD2. The CDR3 runs 15 residues. V dropped 7 bases and J dropped 4; count of bases not matched to a gene: 7. CDR1 SNHLY and CDR2 FYNNEI come from the germline V gene. The CDR3 region has the DNA TGTGCCAGCATCCCGGGACTAGCGATGTACAATGAGCAGTTCTTC. Its protein product is CASIPGLAMYNEQFF.

The gene calls are TRBV7-9 and TRBJ2-6; D gene ambiguous. Germline CDR1 and CDR2: SEHNR and FQNEAQ (reference sequence). V lost 3 bases, J lost 4 bases, and 16 bases lay in between. This CDR3 has 17 residues. The DNA for the CDR3 is TGTGCCAGCAGCTTCTGGGCTCCGAGATCCGGGGCCAACGTCCTGACTTTC. It is translated as CASSFWAPRSGANVLTF.

The chain has TRBV30 and TRBJ2-7; D might be TRBD2 (5 bases). Trimming pared 0 bases from V and 3 bases from J, leaving 12 bases between. Germline V CDR1 and CDR2: GTSNPN, SVGIG (reference sequence). The CDR3 loop spans 14 amino acids. The CDR3 loop reads CAWSVRGPGYEQYF. The CDR3 nucleotides are TGTGCCTGGAGTGTACGAGGGCCAGGCTACGAGCAGTACTTC.

This sequence joins TRBV19 and TRBJ1-1; D is possibly TRBD1 (6 bases). The CDR3 contains 16 residues. Looked up from germline, CDR1 is LNHDA and CDR2 is SQIVND (reference sequence). V was cut by 1 base and J by 1 base, with 13 bases left in between. The CDR3 is CASSIGGRAGNTEAFF. In DNA form, the CDR3 reads TGTGCCAGTAGTATAGGGGGGCGAGCCGGGAACACTGAAGCTTTCTTT.

The chain couples TRBV6-5 to TRBJ1-3; possible D gene TRBD1, 6 bases. Trimming took off 6 bases at V and 3 bases at J, with 15 bases between the two ends. The CDR3 runs 15 residues. CDR1 is MNHEY and CDR2 is SVGAGI in the germline V gene. The CDR3 DNA reads TGTGCCAGCAGAGCTACAGGGTCCGGTGGAAACACCATATATTTT. Protein sequence: CASRATGSGGNTIYF.

This clone turned up a few times. V gene TRBV10-2 combines with J gene TRBJ1-6, with D possibly being TRBD1 (5 bases). V was trimmed by 6 bases and J by 14 bases, leaving 20 bases between them. The CDR3 extends over 14 amino acids. The germline CDR1 and CDR2 sequences are WSHSY and SAAADI. CDR3 nucleotide sequence: TGCGCCAGCAGGGGACCGCGAGATCGCGAATCCCTCCACTTT. It specifies CASRGPRDRESLHF.

The chain links TRBV19 to TRBJ2-1; 12 positions match TRBD2. The junction had 5 bases not matched to a gene; V was cut back by 4 bases and J by 4 bases. CDR3 length: 16 residues. CDR1 and CDR2 (germline): LNHDA, SQIVND (reference sequence). The DNA of the CDR3 is TGTGCCAGTAGTACAACCGGGACTAGCGGGTACAATGAGCAGTTCTTC. This encodes CASSTTGTSGYNEQFF. Drawing the rest from reference TRBV19 and TRBJ2-1, the complete variable domain is DGGITQSPKYLFRKEGQNVTLSCEQNLNHDAMYWYRQDPGQGLRLIYYSQIVNDFQKGDIAEGYSVSREKKESFPLTVTSAQKNPTAFYLCASSTTGTSGYNEQFFGPGTRLTVL.

This rearrangement joins TRBV5-1 to TRBJ2-2, with a weak D call TRBD1 (5 bases). V lost 4 bases and J lost 6, with 16 bases in between. This CDR3 is built from 15 residues. CDR1 is SGHRS and CDR2 is YFSETQ in the germline V gene. The CDR3 DNA reads TGCGCCAGCAGCCTCGGGCAGGGAACATCCGGGGAGCTGTTTTTT. Amino acid sequence: CASSLGQGTSGELFF.

This sequence joins TRBV29-1 and TRBJ1-3; 7 bases map to TRBD1. Trimming at V came to 4 bases and at J to 1 base, leaving 7 bases not matched to a gene. The CDR3 covers 15 residues. Germline CDR1 reads SQVTM; CDR2 reads ANQGSEA. The CDR3 region has the DNA TGCAGCGTTGGTATAGGGACAGATTCTGGAAACACCATATATTTT. Encoded protein: CSVGIGTDSGNTIYF.

This clone occurred once. The V gene is TRBV6-5, the J gene TRBJ2-5, with 9 bases that match TRBD2. The trim removed 0 bases at V and 5 bases at J, leaving 4 bases unmatched. There are 15 residues in the CDR3. Germline CDR1 and CDR2: MNHEY and SVGAGI. CDR3 protein: CASSYSSGGRETQYF. CDR3 nucleotide sequence: TGTGCCAGCAGTTACTCGAGCGGGGGGCGGGAGACCCAGTACTTC.

This chain connects TRBV9 to TRBJ1-5, with 8 bases lining up with TRBD1. The length of the CDR3 is 15 residues. Per the germline V gene, CDR1 is SGDLS and CDR2 is YYNGEE. The J segment lost 4 bases and the V segment lost 4 bases, leaving 7 bases of the junction unmatched. The CDR3 protein is CASSLGDRPNQPQHF. CDR3 in DNA: TGTGCCAGCAGCCTGGGGGACAGGCCTAATCAGCCCCAGCATTTT.

V and J are TRBV18 and TRBJ2-7; D is perhaps TRBD2 (7 bases). CDR3 length: 17 amino acids. V was cut by 4 bases and J by 1 base, with 20 bases left in between. In germline, CDR1 is KGHSH, CDR2 LQKENI. CDR3 sequence: CASSLGQTPSGSYEQYF. The CDR3 coding sequence is TGTGCCAGCTCACTAGGACAGACACCTAGCGGATCCTACGAGCAGTACTTC.

The rearrangement uses TRBV10-3 and TRBJ2-5; 8 positions agree with TRBD2. The CDR3 runs 14 residues. Germline-derived CDR1 and CDR2 are ENHRY and SYGVKD. The trim removed 5 bases at V and 3 bases at J, leaving 5 bases unmatched. Here the CDR3 DNA reads TGTGCCATCAGTCGCGGGGGGAGTGAAGAGACCCAGTACTTC. Translating it yields CAISRGGSEETQYF.

J is TRBJ2-3 and V is TRBV5-1; TRBD1 might be the D (6 bases). From germline, CDR1 is SGHRS and CDR2 YFSETQ. The CDR3 covers 14 residues. Trimming left V 2 bases short and J 4 bases short, with 11 bases between. CDR3 sequence: CASSFPTGSDTQYF. In nucleotides, the CDR3 is TGCGCCAGCAGCTTCCCGACAGGTTCAGATACGCAGTATTTT. The variable domain in full, with the rest retrieved from reference TRBV5-1 and TRBJ2-3, is KAGVTQTPRYLIKTRGQQVTLSCSPISGHRSVSWYQQTPGQGLQFLFEYFSETQRNKGNFPGRFSGRQFSNSRSEMNVSTLELGDSALYLCASSFPTGSDTQYFGPGTRLTVL.

The count of this clone is one. This chain joins TRBV4-3 and TRBJ2-7; 11 nucleotides line up with TRBD1. This CDR3 has 14 residues. The germline gives CDR1 LGHNA, CDR2 YSLEER. J gave up 3 bases and V 3 bases, and 1 base lay outside the gene matches. CDR3 DNA: TGCGCCAGCAGCCAGGACAGGGGGCACTACGAGCAGTACTTC. It specifies CASSQDRGHYEQYF.